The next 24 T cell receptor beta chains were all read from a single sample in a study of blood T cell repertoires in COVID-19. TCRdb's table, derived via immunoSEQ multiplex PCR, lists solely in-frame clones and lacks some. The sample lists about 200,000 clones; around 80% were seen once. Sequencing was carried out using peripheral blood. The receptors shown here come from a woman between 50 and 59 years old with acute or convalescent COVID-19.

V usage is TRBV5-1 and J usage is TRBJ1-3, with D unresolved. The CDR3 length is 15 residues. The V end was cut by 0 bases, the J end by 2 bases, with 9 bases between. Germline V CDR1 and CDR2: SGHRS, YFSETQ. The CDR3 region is CASSLEGAPGNTIYF. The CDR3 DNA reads TGCGCCAGCAGCTTGGAGGGAGCCCCTGGAAACACCATATATTTT.

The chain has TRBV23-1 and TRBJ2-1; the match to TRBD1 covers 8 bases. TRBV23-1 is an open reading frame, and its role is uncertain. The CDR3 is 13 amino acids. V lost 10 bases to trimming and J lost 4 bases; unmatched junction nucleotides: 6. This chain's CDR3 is CATRDRIYNEQFF. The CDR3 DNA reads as TGCGCCACCCGGGACAGGATATACAATGAGCAGTTCTTC.

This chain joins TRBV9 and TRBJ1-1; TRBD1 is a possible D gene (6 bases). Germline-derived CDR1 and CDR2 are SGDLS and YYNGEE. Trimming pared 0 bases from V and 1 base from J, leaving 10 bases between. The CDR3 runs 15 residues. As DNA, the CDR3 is TGTGCCAGCAGCGTAGGAAGAGGGGGGAACACTGAAGCTTTCTTT. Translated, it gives CASSVGRGGNTEAFF.

The CDR3 spells CASSSGVHGYTF. CDR3 nucleotide sequence: TGTGCCAGCAGTTCCGGGGTGCATGGCTACACCTTC. The rearrangement links TRBV27 to TRBJ1-2; D gene ambiguous. This CDR3 has 12 residues. Deletions cut 4 bases from V and 6 bases from J, with 9 bases between. From germline, CDR1 is MNHEY and CDR2 SMNVEV (reference sequence).

The CDR3 here is CSARPGLAGPRHSDNEQFF. Here the CDR3 DNA reads TGCAGCGCCCGCCCCGGACTAGCGGGTCCCCGGCATTCCGACAATGAGCAGTTCTTC. The genes are TRBV29-1 and TRBJ2-1; TRBD2 matches 11 bases. Germline V lookup: CDR1 SQVTM, CDR2 ANQGSEA. Trimming at V came to 7 bases and at J to 5 bases, leaving 22 bases not matched to a gene. The CDR3 is 19 residues long.

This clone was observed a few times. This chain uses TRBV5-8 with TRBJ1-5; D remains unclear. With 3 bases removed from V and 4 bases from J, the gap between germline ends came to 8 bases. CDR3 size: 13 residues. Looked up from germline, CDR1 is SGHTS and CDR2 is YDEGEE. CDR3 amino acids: CASSSNMNQPQHF. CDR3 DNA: TGTGCCAGCAGCTCAAACATGAATCAGCCCCAGCATTTT.

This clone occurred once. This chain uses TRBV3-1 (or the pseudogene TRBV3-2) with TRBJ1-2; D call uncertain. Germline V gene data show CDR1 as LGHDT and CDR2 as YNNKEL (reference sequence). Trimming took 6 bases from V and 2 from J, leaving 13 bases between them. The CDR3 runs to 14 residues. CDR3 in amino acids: CASRQTPSNYGYTF. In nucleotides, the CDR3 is TGTGCCAGCAGGCAAACACCGTCCAACTATGGCTACACCTTC.

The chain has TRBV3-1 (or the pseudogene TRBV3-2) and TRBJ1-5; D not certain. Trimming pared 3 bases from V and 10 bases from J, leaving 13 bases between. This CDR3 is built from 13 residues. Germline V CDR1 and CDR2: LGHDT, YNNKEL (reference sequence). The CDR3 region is CASSQALNGPQHF. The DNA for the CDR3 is TGTGCCAGCAGCCAGGCCTTGAATGGTCCCCAGCATTTT.

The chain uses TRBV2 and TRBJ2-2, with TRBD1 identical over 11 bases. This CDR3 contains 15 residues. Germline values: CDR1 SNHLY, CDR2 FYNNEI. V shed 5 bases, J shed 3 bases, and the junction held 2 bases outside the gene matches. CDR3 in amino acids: CASSRTGGDTGELFF. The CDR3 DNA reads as TGTGCCAGCAGTCGGACAGGGGGCGACACCGGGGAGCTGTTTTTT.

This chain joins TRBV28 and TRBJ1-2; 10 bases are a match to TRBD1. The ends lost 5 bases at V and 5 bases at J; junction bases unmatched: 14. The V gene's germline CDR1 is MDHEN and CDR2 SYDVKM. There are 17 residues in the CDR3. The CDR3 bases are TGTGCCAGCAGTCCACCAGACCCGACAGGGGGCTGGTATGGCTACACCTTC. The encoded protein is CASSPPDPTGGWYGYTF.

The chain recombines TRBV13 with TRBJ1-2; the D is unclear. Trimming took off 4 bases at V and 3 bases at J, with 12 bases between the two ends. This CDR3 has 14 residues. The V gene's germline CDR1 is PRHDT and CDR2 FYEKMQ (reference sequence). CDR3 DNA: TGTGCCAGCAGCTCCACCCGGAGCTACTATGGCTACACCTTC. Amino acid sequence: CASSSTRSYYGYTF.

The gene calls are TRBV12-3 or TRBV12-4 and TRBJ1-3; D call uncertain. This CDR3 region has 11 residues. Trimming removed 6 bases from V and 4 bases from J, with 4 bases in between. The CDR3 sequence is CASSMGNTIYF. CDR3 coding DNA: TGTGCCAGCAGCATGGGAAACACCATATATTTT.

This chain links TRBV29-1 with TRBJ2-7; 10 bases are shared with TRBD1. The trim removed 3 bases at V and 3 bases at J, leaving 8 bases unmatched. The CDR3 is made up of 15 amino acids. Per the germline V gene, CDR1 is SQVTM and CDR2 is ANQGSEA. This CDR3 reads CSVDTGQGTNYEQYF. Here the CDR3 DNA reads TGCAGCGTTGACACGGGACAGGGGACAAACTACGAGCAGTACTTC.

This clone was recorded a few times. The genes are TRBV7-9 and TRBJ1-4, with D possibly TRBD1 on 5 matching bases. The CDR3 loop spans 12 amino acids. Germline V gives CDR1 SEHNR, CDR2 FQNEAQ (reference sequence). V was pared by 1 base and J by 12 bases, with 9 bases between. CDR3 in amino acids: CASSLEGRELFF. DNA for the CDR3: TGTGCCAGCAGCTTAGAGGGCAGGGAACTGTTTTTT.

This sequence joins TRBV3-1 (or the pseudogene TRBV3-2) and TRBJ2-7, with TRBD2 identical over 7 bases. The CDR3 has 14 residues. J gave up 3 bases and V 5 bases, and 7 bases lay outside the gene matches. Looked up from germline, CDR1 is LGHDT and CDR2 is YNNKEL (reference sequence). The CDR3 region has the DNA TGTGCCAGCAGCTACCCCGGGGACTACTACGAGCAGTACTTC. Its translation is CASSYPGDYYEQYF.

This CDR3 reads CASSRGQQGGYGYTF. The CDR3 nucleotides are TGTGCCAGCTCACGGGGGCAACAGGGGGGCTATGGCTACACCTTC. This sequence joins TRBV18 and TRBJ1-2; 8 nucleotides align to TRBD1. V trimming: 4 bases; J trimming: 4 bases; junction bases outside the gene matches: 8. The CDR3 has 15 residues. Germline V gives CDR1 KGHSH, CDR2 LQKENI.

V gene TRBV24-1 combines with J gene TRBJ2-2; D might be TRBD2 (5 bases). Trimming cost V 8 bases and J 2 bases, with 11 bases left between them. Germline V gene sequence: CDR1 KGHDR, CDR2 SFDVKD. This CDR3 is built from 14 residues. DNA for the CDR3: TGTGCCACCACCCGGACGGGAAACACCGGGGAGCTGTTTTTT. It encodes CATTRTGNTGELFF.

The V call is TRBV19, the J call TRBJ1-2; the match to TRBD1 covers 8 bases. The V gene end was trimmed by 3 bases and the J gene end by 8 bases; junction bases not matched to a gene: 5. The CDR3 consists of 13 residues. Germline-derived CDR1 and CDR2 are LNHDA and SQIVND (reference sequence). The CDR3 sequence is CASSMWTGKGYTF. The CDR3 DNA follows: TGTGCCAGTAGTATGTGGACAGGGAAGGGCTACACCTTC.

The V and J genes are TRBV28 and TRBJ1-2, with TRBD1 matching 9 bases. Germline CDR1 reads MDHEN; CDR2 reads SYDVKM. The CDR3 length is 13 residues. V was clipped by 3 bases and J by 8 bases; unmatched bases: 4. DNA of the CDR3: TGTGCCAGCAGTTTTAGACAGGGGGAAGGCTACACCTTC. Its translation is CASSFRQGEGYTF.

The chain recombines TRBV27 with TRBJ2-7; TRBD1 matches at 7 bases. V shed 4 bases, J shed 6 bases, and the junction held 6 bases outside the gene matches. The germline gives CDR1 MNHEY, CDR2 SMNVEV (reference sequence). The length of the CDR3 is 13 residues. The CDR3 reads CASSSPGQSEQYF. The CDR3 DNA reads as TGTGCCAGCAGTTCGCCGGGACAGTCCGAGCAGTACTTC.

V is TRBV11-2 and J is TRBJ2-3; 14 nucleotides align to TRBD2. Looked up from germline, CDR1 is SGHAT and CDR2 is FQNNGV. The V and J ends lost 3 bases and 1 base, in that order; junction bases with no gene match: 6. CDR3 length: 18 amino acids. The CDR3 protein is CASSFRLAGGLGTDTQYF. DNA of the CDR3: TGTGCCAGCAGCTTCAGACTAGCGGGAGGGCTTGGCACAGATACGCAGTATTTT.

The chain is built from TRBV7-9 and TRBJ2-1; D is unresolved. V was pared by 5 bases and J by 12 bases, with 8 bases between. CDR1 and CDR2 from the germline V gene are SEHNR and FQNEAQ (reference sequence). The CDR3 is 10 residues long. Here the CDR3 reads CASSPLAQFF. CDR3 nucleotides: TGTGCCAGCAGCCCCCTGGCGCAGTTCTTC.

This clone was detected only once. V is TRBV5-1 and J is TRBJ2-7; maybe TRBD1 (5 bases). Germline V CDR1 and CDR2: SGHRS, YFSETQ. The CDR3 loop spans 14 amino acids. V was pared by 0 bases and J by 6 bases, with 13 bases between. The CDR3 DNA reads TGCGCCAGCAGCTTGGCCGCAGGGTCCGGCGAGCAGTACTTC. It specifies CASSLAAGSGEQYF.

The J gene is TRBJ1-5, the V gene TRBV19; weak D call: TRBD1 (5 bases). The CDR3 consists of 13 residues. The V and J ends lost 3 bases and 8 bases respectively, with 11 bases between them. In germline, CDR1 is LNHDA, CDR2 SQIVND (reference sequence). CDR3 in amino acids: CASSIDSRKPQHF. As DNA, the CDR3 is TGTGCCAGTAGTATCGACAGTAGGAAGCCCCAGCATTTT.